What follows are 20 T cell receptor beta chains derived from one specimen sequenced in a study of blood T cell repertoires in COVID-19. Assay: immunoSEQ multiplex PCR; the TCRdb copy retains only in-frame clones and omits some. The sample holds approximately 70,000 clones, approximately 90% seen once. Material: peripheral blood. The receptors stem from a human donor in a cohort sampled during active COVID-19.

CDR3 amino acids: CASSKARDSHGYEQYF. In DNA form, the CDR3 reads TGTGCCAGCAGCAAAGCGAGGGACAGCCATGGGTACGAGCAGTACTTC. The chain joins TRBV21-1 to TRBJ2-7; TRBD1 is the table's D call and was not checked against the DNA. TRBV21-1 is reported as a pseudogene. CDR3 length: 16 amino acids.

J is TRBJ1-3 and V is TRBV3-1 (or the pseudogene TRBV3-2); D unresolved. The CDR3 spans 14 residues. The germline CDR1 and CDR2 sequences are LGHDT and YNNKEL (reference sequence). Deletions cut 4 bases from V and 7 bases from J, with 14 bases between. For the CDR3, the DNA is TGTGCCAGCAGCCCCCACGAAGGCAGGAACACCATATATTTT. It codes for CASSPHEGRNTIYF.

The chain employs TRBV12-3 or TRBV12-4 and TRBJ2-2; a possible D gene is TRBD1 (6 bases). The V gene lost 7 bases and the J gene lost 1 base, with 7 bases spanning the gap. CDR3 length: 13 amino acids. CDR3 sequence: CASTDRNTGELFF. The DNA of the CDR3 is TGTGCCAGCACGGACAGGAACACCGGGGAGCTGTTTTTT.

V usage is TRBV3-1 (or the pseudogene TRBV3-2) and J usage is TRBJ2-1, with 9 bases fitting TRBD2. The V gene's germline CDR1 is LGHDT and CDR2 YNNKEL (reference sequence). The CDR3 covers 15 residues. J gave up 7 bases and V 0 bases, and 4 bases lay outside the gene matches. The CDR3 DNA reads as TGTGCCAGCAGCCAAGACGCGGGGGGGTGGAATGAGCAGTTCTTC. Its translation: CASSQDAGGWNEQFF.

This rearrangement joins TRBV24-1 to TRBJ2-1; D is unclear. Between the trimmed V and J ends, which lost 4 bases and 7 bases, there was a span of 19 bases. Germline V gene sequence: CDR1 KGHDR, CDR2 SFDVKD. This CDR3 is built from 16 residues. For the CDR3, the DNA is TGTGCCACCAGTGACCCTACCCCAGGTGCTAAGAATGAGCAGTTCTTC. It encodes CATSDPTPGAKNEQFF.

The gene calls are TRBV12-3 or TRBV12-4 and TRBJ2-7, with D perhaps matching TRBD2 (6 bases). The CDR3 spans 12 residues. V lost 2 bases and J lost 6, with 8 bases in between. CDR3 in DNA: TGTGCCAGCAGTTTAACAGCGGGCGAGCAGTACTTC. This codes for CASSLTAGEQYF.

This clone occurred once. The CDR3 loop reads CASNREGASNTEAFF. Written as DNA, the CDR3 is TGTGCCAGCAATCGAGAGGGGGCAAGTAACACTGAAGCTTTCTTT. V usage is TRBV6-5 and J usage is TRBJ1-1; 7 bases fit TRBD1. This CDR3 region has 15 residues. V gave up 7 bases and J gave up 2 bases; unmatched junction bases: 10. Germline-derived CDR1 and CDR2 are MNHEY and SVGAGI.

The chain combines TRBV12-3 or TRBV12-4 with TRBJ2-1; D may be TRBD2 (5 bases). The CDR3 covers 10 residues. V lost 8 bases, J lost 14 bases, and 13 bases lay in between. The CDR3: CASGTLGEFF. For the CDR3, the DNA is TGTGCCAGCGGTACGTTGGGAGAGTTCTTC.

The V and J genes are TRBV2 and TRBJ1-6; TRBD1 is a possible D gene (5 bases). The V gene's germline CDR1 is SNHLY and CDR2 FYNNEI. Trimming took off 2 bases at V and 10 bases at J, with 18 bases between the two ends. CDR3 length equals 16 residues. CDR3 loop: CASSEMGSGGGSPLHF. CDR3 DNA: TGTGCCAGCAGTGAAATGGGGTCGGGGGGAGGCTCACCCCTCCACTTT.

This clone was seen once. The CDR3 sequence is CASMADRGNTEAFF. The CDR3 nucleotides are TGTGCCAGTATGGCGGACAGGGGGAACACTGAAGCTTTCTTT. The chain employs TRBV19 and TRBJ1-1; TRBD1 matches 9 bases. The trim removed 7 bases at V and 1 base at J, leaving 4 bases unmatched. This CDR3 contains 14 residues. Germline-derived CDR1 and CDR2 are LNHDA and SQIVND (reference sequence).

This sequence joins TRBV6-6 and TRBJ2-3; TRBD2 agrees at 9 bases. The CDR3 consists of 15 residues. Germline V gene data show CDR1 as MNHNY and CDR2 as SVGAGI (reference sequence). J lost 1 base, V lost 4 bases, and 3 bases had no gene match. CDR3 protein: CASSLGGGGTDTQYF. Written as DNA, the CDR3 is TGTGCCAGCAGTTTAGGCGGGGGGGGCACAGATACGCAGTATTTT.

This chain joins TRBV10-1 and TRBJ1-1, with TRBD1 as a possible D gene (5 bases). Trimming removed 3 bases from V and 4 bases from J, with 9 bases in between. CDR3 size: 13 residues. Germline assignment: CDR1 WNHNN and CDR2 SYGVQD (reference sequence). CDR3 in DNA: TGCGCCAGCAGTGACAGGGTCGGCACTGAAGCTTTCTTT. As protein: CASSDRVGTEAFF.

The chain couples TRBV12-5 to TRBJ2-1; 8 nucleotides agree with TRBD2. V was pared by 4 bases and J by 4 bases, with 9 bases of the junction left unmatched. This CDR3 has 16 amino acids. Germline V gene data show CDR1 as LGHNT and CDR2 as FRNRAP. CDR3 nucleotides: TGTGCTAGTGGTTCGCAACTAGCGGCAGATTACAATGAGCAGTTCTTC. Protein sequence: CASGSQLAADYNEQFF.

V usage is TRBV5-1 and J usage is TRBJ2-1; D remains ambiguous. This CDR3 contains 15 residues. The germline CDR1 and CDR2 sequences are SGHRS and YFSETQ. V was trimmed by 4 bases and J by 0 bases, leaving 11 bases between them. The CDR3 DNA reads as TGCGCCAGCAGCGTTATATATAGCTCCTACAATGAGCAGTTCTTC. Translated, it gives CASSVIYSSYNEQFF.

With regard to this clone: A read error may account for a junction end that differs from germline. The sample contains more than one DNA sequence encoding this CDR3. The J gene is TRBJ1-1, the V gene TRBV11-2; 7 bases map to TRBD1. The CDR3 spans 16 residues. Germline CDR1 is SGHAT and CDR2 is FQNNGV. This CDR3 is CASSLGPGGMNTEAFF. In DNA, the CDR3 is TGTGCCAGCAGCTTAGGGCCAGGGGGAATGAATACTGAAGCTTTCTTT.

CDR3 residues: CASSPSRTGGTDTQYF. The CDR3 nucleotides are TGTGCCAGCAGTCCCTCCAGGACAGGGGGCACAGATACGCAGTATTTT. The chain is built from TRBV27 and TRBJ2-3; 9 bases align to TRBD1. Per the germline V gene, CDR1 is MNHEY and CDR2 is SMNVEV (reference sequence). With 5 bases clipped from V and 1 base from J, the junction kept 7 bases outside the gene matches. The length of the CDR3 is 16 residues.

The chain recombines TRBV13 with TRBJ2-7, with 8 bases lining up with TRBD2. CDR3 length equals 14 residues. V was pared by 5 bases and J by 1 base, with 4 bases of the junction left unmatched. The germline CDR1 and CDR2 sequences are PRHDT and FYEKMQ (reference sequence). In nucleotides, the CDR3 is TGTGCCAGCAGCCCCCAGCGGGGGTCCTACGAGCAGTACTTC. Protein: CASSPQRGSYEQYF. Based on the CDR3 plus reference TRBV13 and TRBJ2-7, the full variable domain is AAGVIQSPRHLIKEKRETATLKCYPIPRHDTVYWYQQGPGQDPQFLISFYEKMQSDKGSIPDRFSAQQFSDYHSELNMSSLELGDSALYFCASSPQRGSYEQYFGPGTRLTVT.

CDR3 sequence reads: CRDWAPGLASETQYF. The CDR3 DNA is TGCAGAGACTGGGCGCCGGGACTAGCGTCCGAGACCCAGTACTTC. The chain uses TRBV29-1 and TRBJ2-5, with 10 positions matching TRBD2. CDR1 is SQVTM and CDR2 is ANQGSEA in the germline V gene. This CDR3 has 15 residues.

The V call is TRBV3-1 (or the pseudogene TRBV3-2), the J call TRBJ2-2, with TRBD1 identical over 11 bases. Looked up from germline, CDR1 is LGHDT and CDR2 is YNNKEL (reference sequence). The CDR3 length is 15 residues. The junction had 4 bases not matched to a gene; V was cut back by 4 bases and J by 6 bases. CDR3 loop: CASSRRTGGSGELFF. CDR3 sequence (DNA): TGTGCCAGCAGCCGGCGGACAGGGGGCTCCGGGGAGCTGTTTTTT.

This chain's CDR3 is CASSIDRLAGDPDTQYF. The CDR3 coding sequence is TGTGCCAGTAGTATAGATCGACTAGCGGGGGACCCAGATACGCAGTATTTT. The chain employs TRBV19 and TRBJ2-3; 12 bases agree with TRBD2. The CDR3 length is 17 residues. CDR1 is LNHDA, CDR2 SQIVND, per germline (reference sequence). Unmatched junction bases numbered 5, after V lost 0 bases and J lost 4 bases.